This entry concerns a single T cell receptor beta chain. Its cognate antigen is unknown. The CDR3 covers 15 residues. CDR1 PRHDT and CDR2 FYEKMQ come from the germline V gene (reference sequence). V was cut by 5 bases and J by 0 bases, with 14 bases left in between. The sample comes from a study of Tregs in tolerant kidney transplant recipients. The study, taken as a whole, reports: Tregs expanded with activated donor B cells seemed most donor-specific. The small number of patients limits these findings pending further validation.

This table comes from immunoSEQ multiplex PCR, and its TCRdb copy is limited to in-frame clones, with some not included. The sample carries 75,000 to 100,000 clones, approximately 90% recorded once. J is TRBJ2-7 and V is TRBV13; D remains unclear. The receptor comes from a human donor in good health. Source material: CD8+ T cells from blood. The CDR3 nucleotides are TGTGCCAGCAGCCCCAGTGGGCAGAACTCCTACGAGCAGTACTTC. Translation: CASSPSGQNSYEQYF.